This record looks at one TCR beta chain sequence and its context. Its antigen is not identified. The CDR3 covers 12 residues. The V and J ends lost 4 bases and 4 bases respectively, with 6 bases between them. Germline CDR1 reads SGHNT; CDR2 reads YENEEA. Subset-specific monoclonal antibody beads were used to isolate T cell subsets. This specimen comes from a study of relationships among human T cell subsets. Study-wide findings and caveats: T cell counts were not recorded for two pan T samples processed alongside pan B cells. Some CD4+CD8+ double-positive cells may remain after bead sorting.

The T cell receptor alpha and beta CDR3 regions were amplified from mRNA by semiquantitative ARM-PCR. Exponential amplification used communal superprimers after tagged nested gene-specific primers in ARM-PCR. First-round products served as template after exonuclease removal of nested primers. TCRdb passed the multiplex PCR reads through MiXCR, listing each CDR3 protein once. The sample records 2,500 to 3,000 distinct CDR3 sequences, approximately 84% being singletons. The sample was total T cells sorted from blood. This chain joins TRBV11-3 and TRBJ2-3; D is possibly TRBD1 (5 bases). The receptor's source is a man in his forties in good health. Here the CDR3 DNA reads TGTGCCAGCAGCTGGGGCCCAGATACGCAGTATTTT. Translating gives CASSWGPDTQYF.